The 27 T cell receptor beta chains below come from one sample, sequenced in a study of T cell responses to AZD1222 COVID-19 vaccine. Assay: immunoSEQ multiplex PCR; the TCRdb copy retains only in-frame clones and omits some. The sample contains about 95,000 clones, around 90% of which appear only once. Sequenced material: peripheral blood, taken on day 0 of AZD1222 vaccination. Source of these receptors: an adult in good health.

The J gene is TRBJ1-5, the V gene TRBV5-6; D not certain. This CDR3 is built from 17 residues. The germline V gene has CDR1 SGHDT and CDR2 YYEEEE. V lost 1 base and J 0 bases, leaving 14 bases between the germline ends. In DNA, the CDR3 is TGTGCCAGCAGCTTGAGGGAGGAAACCTTTAGCAATCAGCCCCAGCATTTT. It is translated as CASSLREETFSNQPQHF. The full variable domain, completed using reference TRBV5-6 and TRBJ1-5, is DAGVTQSPTHLIKTRGQQVTLRCSPKSGHDTVSWYQQALGQGPQFIFQYYEEEERQRGNFPDRFSGHQFPNYSSELNVNALLLGDSALYLCASSLREETFSNQPQHFGDGTRLSIL.

The gene calls are TRBV19 and TRBJ1-1; D remains unclear. The CDR3 spans 13 residues. CDR1 and CDR2 from the germline V gene are LNHDA and SQIVND (reference sequence). V lost 3 bases, J lost 5 bases, and 10 bases lay in between. The CDR3 DNA is TGTGCCAGTAGTATGGCGGAAAGGACTGAAGCTTTCTTT. It translates to CASSMAERTEAFF.

This clone has a handful of counts. The same CDR3 can be traced to other DNA sequences in this sample. This rearrangement joins TRBV6-5 to TRBJ1-2; tentative D call: TRBD1 (6 bases). The CDR3 length is 13 residues. Trimming pared 3 bases from V and 2 bases from J, leaving 7 bases between. The germline CDR1 and CDR2 sequences are MNHEY and SVGAGI. The CDR3 is CASSYGGNYGYTF. In nucleotides, the CDR3 is TGTGCCAGCAGTTATGGGGGCAACTATGGCTACACCTTC.

This chain uses TRBV6-6 with TRBJ2-5; D gene uncertain. Trimming removed 5 bases from V and 2 bases from J, with 3 bases in between. CDR1 and CDR2 (germline): MNHNY, SVGAGI (reference sequence). The CDR3 extends over 11 amino acids. CDR3: CASSPQETQYF. The CDR3 DNA follows: TGTGCCAGCAGTCCGCAAGAGACCCAGTACTTC.

This clone has a single count. V and J are TRBV7-2 and TRBJ2-7; 12 bases match TRBD2. This CDR3 has 16 amino acids. Germline V gene sequence: CDR1 SGHTA, CDR2 FQGNSA. The J segment lost 4 bases and the V segment lost 5 bases, leaving 9 bases of the junction unmatched. This CDR3 is CASSPRLAGGPYEQYF. CDR3 sequence (DNA): TGTGCCAGCAGCCCACGTCTAGCGGGGGGGCCTTACGAGCAGTACTTC.

This clone was found once. The chain uses TRBV3-1 (or the pseudogene TRBV3-2) and TRBJ1-1; no definite D call. The V gene lost 0 bases and the J gene lost 5 bases, with 7 bases spanning the gap. The CDR3 runs 13 residues. CDR1 and CDR2 (germline): LGHDT, YNNKEL (reference sequence). This CDR3 reads CASSQEGITEAFF. The CDR3 DNA follows: TGTGCCAGCAGCCAAGAGGGGATTACTGAAGCTTTCTTT.

The rearrangement joins TRBV19 to TRBJ2-1; perhaps D is TRBD1 or TRBD2 (5 bases each). The CDR3 extends over 15 amino acids. V lost 3 bases, J lost 2 bases, and 11 bases lay in between. Germline assignment: CDR1 LNHDA and CDR2 SQIVND (reference sequence). In nucleotides, the CDR3 is TGTGCCAGTAGTATCACCGGGGCGGCCTACAATGAGCAGTTCTTC. Translated, it gives CASSITGAAYNEQFF. The full variable domain, with the rest looked up from reference TRBV19 and TRBJ2-1, is DGGITQSPKYLFRKEGQNVTLSCEQNLNHDAMYWYRQDPGQGLRLIYYSQIVNDFQKGDIAEGYSVSREKKESFPLTVTSAQKNPTAFYLCASSITGAAYNEQFFGPGTRLTVL.

This clone has a single count. This chain joins TRBV7-2 and TRBJ2-7, with D maybe TRBD2 (5 bases). The germline V gene has CDR1 SGHTA and CDR2 FQGNSA. The CDR3 consists of 14 residues. V was pared by 5 bases and J by 1 base, with 12 bases between. Written as DNA, the CDR3 is TGTGCCAGCAGCCTCGGGGTATTTTCCTACGAGCAGTACTTC. As protein: CASSLGVFSYEQYF.

The chain joins TRBV3-1 (or the pseudogene TRBV3-2) to TRBJ2-7, with 8 bases fitting TRBD2. Germline V gene lookup returns CDR1 LGHDT and CDR2 YNNKEL (reference sequence). Trimming at V came to 5 bases and at J to 11 bases, leaving 14 bases not matched to a gene. The CDR3 is 14 residues long. The CDR3 region has the DNA TGTGCCAGCAGCTCAGCGGAGCGGGGGAATAGGGAGTACTTC. Translation: CASSSAERGNREYF.

This chain links TRBV28 with TRBJ2-5, with 7 nucleotides matching TRBD1. V shed 5 bases, J shed 3 bases, and the junction held 3 bases outside the gene matches. This CDR3 is 13 amino acids long. Germline V CDR1 and CDR2: MDHEN, SYDVKM. CDR3 coding DNA: TGTGCCAGCAGTCAGACAGGGAAAGAGACCCAGTACTTC. Its protein product is CASSQTGKETQYF.

The rearrangement joins TRBV9 to TRBJ1-1; D is ambiguous. CDR1 is SGDLS and CDR2 is YYNGEE in the germline V gene. This CDR3 is 13 amino acids long. Trimming took off 2 bases at V and 4 bases at J, with 9 bases between the two ends. The CDR3 DNA reads TGTGCCAGCAGCGTGGGTCAGGCCACTGAAGCTTTCTTT. Its protein product is CASSVGQATEAFF. The full variable domain, with the rest looked up from reference TRBV9 and TRBJ1-1, is DSGVTQTPKHLITATGQRVTLRCSPRSGDLSVYWYQQSLDQGLQFLIQYYNGEERAKGNILERFSAQQFPDLHSELNLSSLELGDSALYFCASSVGQATEAFFGQGTRLTVV.

This clone was counted a single time. The genes are TRBV5-8 and TRBJ2-3; no clear D gene. This CDR3 region has 14 residues. Germline loops: CDR1 SGHTS, CDR2 YDEGEE. Trimming removed 4 bases from V and 6 bases from J, with 15 bases in between. In DNA, the CDR3 is TGTGCCAGCAGCGTACCGGGCCTCGGGGATACGCAGTATTTT. It translates to CASSVPGLGDTQYF.

The chain links TRBV6-5 to TRBJ1-2; D is unclear. V was trimmed by 5 bases and J by 0 bases, leaving 10 bases between them. Germline V gene lookup returns CDR1 MNHEY and CDR2 SVGAGI. The CDR3 spans 14 residues. In DNA, the CDR3 is TGTGCCAGCAGTCCTGGCGACACTAACTATGGCTACACCTTC. As protein: CASSPGDTNYGYTF.

The chain employs TRBV19 and TRBJ1-5; possible D gene TRBD1, 5 bases. Per germline, CDR1 LNHDA and CDR2 SQIVND (reference sequence). The V gene lost 3 bases and the J gene lost 4 bases, with 13 bases spanning the gap. The CDR3 totals 15 residues. Here the CDR3 DNA reads TGTGCCAGTAGTATGATCGGAGGGGTAAATCAGCCCCAGCATTTT. Its protein is CASSMIGGVNQPQHF.

This clone was counted a few times. The chain has TRBV5-1 and TRBJ1-1; D is uncertain. Deletions cut 3 bases from V and 5 bases from J, with 17 bases between. The CDR3 extends over 15 amino acids. Germline CDR1 reads SGHRS; CDR2 reads YFSETQ. CDR3 nucleotide sequence: TGCGCCAGCAGCTGGGGAGGAGCCGGCCAGACTGAAGCTTTCTTT. This gives the protein CASSWGGAGQTEAFF. The full variable domain, completed using reference TRBV5-1 and TRBJ1-1, is KAGVTQTPRYLIKTRGQQVTLSCSPISGHRSVSWYQQTPGQGLQFLFEYFSETQRNKGNFPGRFSGRQFSNSRSEMNVSTLELGDSALYLCASSWGGAGQTEAFFGQGTRLTVV.

The rearrangement uses TRBV10-1 and TRBJ1-5; 9 nucleotides match TRBD1. Trimming cost V 2 bases and J 2 bases; bases outside gene matches: 4. Germline V gene lookup returns CDR1 WNHNN and CDR2 SYGVQD (reference sequence). There are 16 residues in the CDR3. CDR3 residues: CASSEHRDRGNQPQHF. CDR3 DNA: TGCGCCAGCAGTGAGCACCGGGACAGGGGCAATCAGCCCCAGCATTTT.

CDR3 DNA: TGTGCCACCAGCAGGGGACTAAACACTGAAGCTTTCTTT. It is translated as CATSRGLNTEAFF. The chain uses TRBV15 and TRBJ1-1; weak D call: TRBD1 (5 bases). Germline CDR1 and CDR2: LNHNV and YYDKDF (reference sequence). V was cut by 3 bases and J by 2 bases, with 7 bases left in between. The CDR3 is made up of 13 amino acids.

The V and J genes are TRBV6-4 and TRBJ2-1; 9 bases are a match to TRBD1. V gave up 5 bases and J gave up 6 bases; unmatched junction bases: 5. The CDR3 is made up of 14 amino acids. Germline V CDR1 and CDR2: MRHNA, SNTAGT. CDR3: CASSRDRESNEQFF. CDR3 in DNA: TGTGCCAGCAGTCGGGACAGGGAGAGCAATGAGCAGTTCTTC.

The chain recombines TRBV5-6 with TRBJ1-1; D call uncertain. There are 17 residues in the CDR3. Germline loops: CDR1 SGHDT, CDR2 YYEEEE. Trimming removed 0 bases from V and 0 bases from J, with 15 bases in between. The CDR3 protein is CASSLGIYPPVNTEAFF. The CDR3 bases are TGTGCCAGCAGCTTGGGTATTTATCCACCGGTGAACACTGAAGCTTTCTTT.

This chain joins TRBV5-1 and TRBJ1-1; D might be TRBD1 (5 bases). Germline V gene lookup returns CDR1 SGHRS and CDR2 YFSETQ. CDR3 size: 18 residues. Deletions cut 8 bases from V and 1 base from J, with 27 bases between. CDR3 loop: CASSRPGTDPVGNTEAFF. The CDR3 DNA reads TGCGCCAGTTCCCGACCAGGGACGGACCCCGTGGGGAACACTGAAGCTTTCTTT. The whole variable domain, remainder taken from reference TRBV5-1 and TRBJ1-1, is KAGVTQTPRYLIKTRGQQVTLSCSPISGHRSVSWYQQTPGQGLQFLFEYFSETQRNKGNFPGRFSGRQFSNSRSEMNVSTLELGDSALYLCASSRPGTDPVGNTEAFFGQGTRLTVV.

V is TRBV30 and J is TRBJ1-5, with D perhaps TRBD1 (5 bases). CDR3 size: 15 residues. Between the trimmed V and J ends, which lost 0 bases and 4 bases, there was a span of 13 bases. Per germline, CDR1 GTSNPN and CDR2 SVGIG (reference sequence). The CDR3 bases are TGTGCCTGGAGTGTCGGGGGTCCCACTAATCAGCCCCAGCATTTT. As protein: CAWSVGGPTNQPQHF.

This chain uses TRBV10-3 with TRBJ2-4; possibly TRBD1 or TRBD2 for D (5 bases each). V lost 8 bases, J lost 0 bases, and 5 bases lay in between. This CDR3 region has 12 residues. Germline V gives CDR1 ENHRY, CDR2 SYGVKD. CDR3 DNA sequence: TGTGCCATCGGGACAGCCAAAAACATTCAGTACTTC. It translates to CAIGTAKNIQYF.

The chain employs TRBV10-3 and TRBJ2-7, with 9 bases that match TRBD1. V shed 5 bases, J shed 3 bases, and the junction held 5 bases outside the gene matches. Germline assignment: CDR1 ENHRY and CDR2 SYGVKD. The CDR3 has 14 amino acids. The CDR3, as DNA: TGTGCCATCAGTTCGACAGGGGGGAACTACGAGCAGTACTTC. It specifies CAISSTGGNYEQYF.

J is TRBJ1-5 and V is TRBV18, with 7 bases matching TRBD1. The V gene's germline CDR1 is KGHSH and CDR2 LQKENI. The CDR3 runs 16 residues. V was clipped by 1 base and J by 1 base; unmatched bases: 4. In DNA form, the CDR3 reads TGTGCCAGCTCACCACAGGGGGCTGGGAGCAATCAGCCCCAGCATTTT. Translation: CASSPQGAGSNQPQHF.

CDR3 in DNA: TGTGCCAGCAGCTTAGTAGCGGGGGAGTACAATGAGCAGTTCTTC. This translates into CASSLVAGEYNEQFF. V usage is TRBV7-6 and J usage is TRBJ2-1; 9 bases match TRBD2. Germline lookup yields CDR1 SGHVS and CDR2 FNYEAQ. V shed 1 base and J 4 bases; nucleotides not matched to a gene: 2. This CDR3 spans 15 amino acids.

V usage is TRBV27 and J usage is TRBJ1-1, with TRBD1 as a possible D gene (5 bases). The V gene's germline CDR1 is MNHEY and CDR2 SMNVEV (reference sequence). V lost 3 bases to trimming and J lost 4 bases, with 9 bases between them. CDR3 length equals 13 residues. The CDR3 is CASSLSRATEAFF. CDR3 sequence (DNA): TGTGCCAGCAGTTTGTCCAGGGCCACTGAAGCTTTCTTT.

This clone was counted once. The rearrangement uses TRBV3-1 (or the pseudogene TRBV3-2) and TRBJ1-1; D is uncertain. Looked up from germline, CDR1 is LGHDT and CDR2 is YNNKEL (reference sequence). The CDR3 length is 14 residues. The ends were cut back, 4 bases at V and 11 bases at J, with 20 bases in the middle. As DNA, the CDR3 is TGTGCCAGCAGCCCAGGCTTTGATGGGAGGATGGCTTTCTTT. Its translation: CASSPGFDGRMAFF.